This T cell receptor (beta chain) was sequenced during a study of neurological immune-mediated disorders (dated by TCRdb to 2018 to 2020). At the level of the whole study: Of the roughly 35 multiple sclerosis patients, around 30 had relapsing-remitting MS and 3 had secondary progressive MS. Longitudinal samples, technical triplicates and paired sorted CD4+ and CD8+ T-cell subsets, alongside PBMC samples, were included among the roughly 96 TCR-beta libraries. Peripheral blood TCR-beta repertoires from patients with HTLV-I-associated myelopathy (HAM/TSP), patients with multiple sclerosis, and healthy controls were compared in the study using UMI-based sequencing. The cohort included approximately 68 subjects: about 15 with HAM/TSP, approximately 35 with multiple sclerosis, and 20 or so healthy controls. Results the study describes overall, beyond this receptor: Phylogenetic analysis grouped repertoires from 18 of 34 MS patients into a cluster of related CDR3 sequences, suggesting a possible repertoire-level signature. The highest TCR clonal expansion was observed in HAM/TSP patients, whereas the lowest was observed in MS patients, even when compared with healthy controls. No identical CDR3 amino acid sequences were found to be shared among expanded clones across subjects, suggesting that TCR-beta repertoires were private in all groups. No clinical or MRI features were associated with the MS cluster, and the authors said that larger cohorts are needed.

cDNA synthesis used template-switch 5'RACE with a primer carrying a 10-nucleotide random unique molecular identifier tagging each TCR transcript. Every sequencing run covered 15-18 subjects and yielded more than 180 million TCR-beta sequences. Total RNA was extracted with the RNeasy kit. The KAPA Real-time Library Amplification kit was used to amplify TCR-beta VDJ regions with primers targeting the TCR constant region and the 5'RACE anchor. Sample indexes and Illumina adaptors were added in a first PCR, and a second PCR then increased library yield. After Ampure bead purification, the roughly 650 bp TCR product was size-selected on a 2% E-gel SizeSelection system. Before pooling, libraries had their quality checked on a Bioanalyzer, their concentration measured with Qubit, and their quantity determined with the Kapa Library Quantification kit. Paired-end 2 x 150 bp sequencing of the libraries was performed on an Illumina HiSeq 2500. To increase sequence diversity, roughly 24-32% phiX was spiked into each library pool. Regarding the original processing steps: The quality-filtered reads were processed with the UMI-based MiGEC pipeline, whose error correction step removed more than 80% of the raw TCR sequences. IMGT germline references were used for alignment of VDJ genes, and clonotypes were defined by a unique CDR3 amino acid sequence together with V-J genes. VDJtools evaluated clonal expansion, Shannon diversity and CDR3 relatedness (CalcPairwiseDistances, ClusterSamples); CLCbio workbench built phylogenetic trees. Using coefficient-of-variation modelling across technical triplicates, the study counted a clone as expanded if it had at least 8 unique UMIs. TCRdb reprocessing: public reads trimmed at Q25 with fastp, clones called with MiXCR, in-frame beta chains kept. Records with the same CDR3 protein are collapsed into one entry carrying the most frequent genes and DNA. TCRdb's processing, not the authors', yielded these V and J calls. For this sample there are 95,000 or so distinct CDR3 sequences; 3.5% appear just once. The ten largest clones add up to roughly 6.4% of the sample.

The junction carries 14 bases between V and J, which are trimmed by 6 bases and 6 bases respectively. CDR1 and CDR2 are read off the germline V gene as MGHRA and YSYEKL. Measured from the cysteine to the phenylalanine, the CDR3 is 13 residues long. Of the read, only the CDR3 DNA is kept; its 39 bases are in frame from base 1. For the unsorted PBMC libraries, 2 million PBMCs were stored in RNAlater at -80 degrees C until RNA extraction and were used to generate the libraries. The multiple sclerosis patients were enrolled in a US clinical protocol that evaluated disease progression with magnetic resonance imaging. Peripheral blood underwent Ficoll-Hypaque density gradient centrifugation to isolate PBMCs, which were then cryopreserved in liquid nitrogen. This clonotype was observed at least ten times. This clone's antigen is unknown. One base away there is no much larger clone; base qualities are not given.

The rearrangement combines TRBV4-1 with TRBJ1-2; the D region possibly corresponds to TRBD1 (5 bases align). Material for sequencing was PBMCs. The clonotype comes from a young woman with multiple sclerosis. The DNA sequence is TGCGCCAGCAGACCAGGGTTTAAGGATGGCTACACCTTC. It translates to CASRPGFKDGYTF.